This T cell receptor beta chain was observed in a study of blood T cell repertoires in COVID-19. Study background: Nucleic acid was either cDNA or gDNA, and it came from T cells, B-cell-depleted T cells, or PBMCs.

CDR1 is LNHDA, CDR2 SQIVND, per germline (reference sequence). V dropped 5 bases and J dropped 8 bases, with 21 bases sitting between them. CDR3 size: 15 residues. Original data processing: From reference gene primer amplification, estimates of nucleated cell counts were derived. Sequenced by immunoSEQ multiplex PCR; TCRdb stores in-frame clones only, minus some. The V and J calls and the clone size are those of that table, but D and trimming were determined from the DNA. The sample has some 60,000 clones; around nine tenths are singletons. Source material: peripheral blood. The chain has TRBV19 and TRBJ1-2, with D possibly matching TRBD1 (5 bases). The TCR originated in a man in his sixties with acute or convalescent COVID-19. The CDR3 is CASSPQTRRGGGYTF. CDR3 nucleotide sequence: TGTGCCAGTAGTCCCCAAACTCGGCGGGGCGGAGGCTACACCTTC.